The clone carrying this TCR beta chain was seen ten or more times. Its antigen is undetermined. These data are taken from a study of Graves' ophthalmopathy and Graves' hyperthyroidism. This CDR3 is 14 amino acids long. From germline, CDR1 is MGHDK and CDR2 SYGVNS. V shed 4 bases and J shed 2 bases, with 8 bases lying between them. RNA transcripts provided the template for amplifying TCR beta CDR3 regions. The authors performed first-round RT-PCR with HTBI primers and then a second-round multiplex PCR. One entry per CDR3 protein, called by TCRdb with MiXCR from the multiplex PCR reads. The sample consists of around 1,000,000 distinct CDR3 sequences, roughly two fifths of them appearing once. Study results and caveats: With approximately 90% sensitivity and around 81% specificity, a 13-signature model separated ophthalmopathy from stable hyperthyroidism. Progression of ophthalmopathy was predicted by the model with about 68% sensitivity and less than 85% specificity.

The sample taken for sequencing was peripheral blood or thyroid tissue (not recorded which). This TCR was sampled from an adult man with Graves' hyperthyroidism. This sequence joins TRBV25-1 and TRBJ2-2; D is tentatively TRBD1 or TRBD2 (5 bases each). The chain's CDR3 is CASSGGINTGELFF. The DNA for the CDR3 is TGTGCCAGCAGTGGGGGGATCAACACCGGGGAGCTGTTTTTT. Full variable domain (rest looked up from reference TRBV25-1 and TRBJ2-2): EADIYQTPRYLVIGTGKKITLECSQTMGHDKMYWYQQDPGMELHLIHYSYGVNSTEKGDLSSESTVSRIRTEHFPLTLESARPSHTSQYLCASSGGINTGELFFGEGSRLTVL.